The present entry profiles one T cell receptor beta chain with its context. This clonotype was observed at least ten times. Its antigen is not yet known. Per-base quality was not reported, and no clone a single base away is much larger than it. The data were obtained in a study of T cells in Graves' hyperthyroidism and ophthalmopathy (dated by TCRdb to between 2018 and 2020). With respect to the entire study: Peripheral blood was sampled at the time of initial diagnosis, prior to any treatment. TCR Vbeta CDR3 sequencing of approximately 140 peripheral blood samples (43 ophthalmopathy, about 74 hyperthyroidism and roughly 17 progressor patients) is reported in the paper. An independent validation cohort of under 20 hyperthyroidism patients and 17 patients who later progressed to ophthalmopathy tested prospective prediction of ophthalmopathy. Thyroid tissue and blood T-cell repertoires from six Graves' hyperthyroidism patients were also compared in the study. A discovery cohort of approximately 97 patients, approximately 45 with Graves' ophthalmopathy and more than 55 with stable Graves' hyperthyroidism, was used to find distinguishing TCR V-J signatures. After sampling, hyperthyroidism patients received methimazole starting at 30 mg daily, and ophthalmopathy patients received high-dose intravenous methylprednisolone. The roughly 94 discovery patients were randomly split 7:3 into training and test sets. Summary of the overall study and its limitations: Most expanded thyroid clonotypes (frequency above 0.001) were also detected in blood, suggesting blood repertoires may reflect thyroid immune responses. No statistical method was used to fix the sample size in advance, and group allocation was not hidden from the investigators. Ophthalmopathy was separated from stable hyperthyroidism by a 13 V-J signature model, with just over 85% sensitivity and roughly 84% specificity obtained in cross-validation and 80%/75% obtained in testing. In validation, progression to ophthalmopathy was predicted by the model with nearly 71% sensitivity and around 75% specificity, a median of 6.5 months before onset.

Ophthalmopathy patients had moderately to severely active disease, Clinical Activity Score of at least 3, NOSPECS grade of at least 4, and duration under 3 months. Any patient with an uncontrolled infection, another autoimmune disease, pregnancy or lactation was excluded. Diagnoses relied on clinical symptoms, serum thyroxine and TRAb, thyroid ultrasound and orbital computed tomography. PBMCs were separated from over 9 ml of fresh peripheral blood using Ficoll-Paque density gradient centrifugation. Trizol reagent was used to extract total RNA, and RNA quality was then checked on an Agilent 2100 Bioanalyzer. The TCR beta CDR3 regions were amplified from the RNA transcripts. The TCR CDR3 was subjected to a first round of RT-PCR using the HTBI primer set and the Qiagen OneStep RT-PCR kit. The libraries were constructed in a second round of multiplex PCR and then size-selected and purified. Libraries were sequenced paired-end with 100 bp reads on an Illumina HiSeq2000. On the study's bioinformatics: SOAPnuke was used to process the raw data, throwing out any read that contained adapters or uncalled bases, had a mean Phred below 15, or lacked an exact constant-primer or identifier match. COPE v1.2.5 was used to merge the high-quality paired reads, and each unique nucleotide sequence was defined as a clonotype. MiTCR v1.1 was used to align clonotypes to the IMGT TRBV, TRBD and TRBJ reference segments. The analysis was restricted to V-J combinations with a frequency above 0.0001, which together covered about 99% of the repertoires. A TCS score was defined as the ratio between F50 (clonal expansion) and ExV (chaos), using BLOSUM62-based TCRdist between CDR3 peptides within each V-J. Welch's t-statistics and random forest reduced several hundred V-J features to around 14, which were used in a naive Bayes classifier (R e1071). Clones were called with MiXCR by TCRdb after fastp trimmed the public reads at Q25, and only in-frame beta chains were retained. Entries that share a CDR3 protein sequence are merged under the most common genes and DNA. TCRdb, not the authors, supplied the V and J calls. Recorded for this sample are roughly 290,000 distinct CDR3 sequences; more than 15% of them occurred a single time. The leading ten clones occupy around 61% of the sample.

From its cysteine to its phenylalanine, the CDR3 spans 13 amino acids. Of the read, only the CDR3 DNA is kept; its 39 bases are in frame from base 1. Taken from the germline V gene, the CDR1 and CDR2 loops are SGHTA and FQGTGA. The junction carries 9 bases between V and J, which are trimmed by 5 bases and 3 bases respectively. The sequence derives from a woman in her sixties with Graves' ophthalmopathy. The rearrangement combines TRBV7-3 with TRBJ2-3; no D gene call is confident. The source material was blood. The CDR3 sequence is CASSPLGTDTQYF. The bases are TGTGCCAGCAGCCCCCTAGGGACAGATACGCAGTATTTT.